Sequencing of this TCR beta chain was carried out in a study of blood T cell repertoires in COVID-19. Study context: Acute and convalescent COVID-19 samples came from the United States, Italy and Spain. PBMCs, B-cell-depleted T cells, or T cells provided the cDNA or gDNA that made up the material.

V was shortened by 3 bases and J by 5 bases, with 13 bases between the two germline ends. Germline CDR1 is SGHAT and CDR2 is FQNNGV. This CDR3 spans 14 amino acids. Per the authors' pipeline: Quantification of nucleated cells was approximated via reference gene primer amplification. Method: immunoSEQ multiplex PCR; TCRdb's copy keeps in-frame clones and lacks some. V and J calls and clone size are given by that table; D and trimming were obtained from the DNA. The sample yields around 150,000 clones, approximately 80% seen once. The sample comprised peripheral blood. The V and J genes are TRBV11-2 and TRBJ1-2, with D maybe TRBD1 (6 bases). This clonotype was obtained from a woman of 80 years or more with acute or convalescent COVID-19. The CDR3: CASSFRQGPYGYTF. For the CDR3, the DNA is TGTGCCAGCAGCTTCCGGCAGGGGCCATATGGCTACACCTTC.